The 31 T cell receptor beta chains in this list originate from one sample, sequenced in a study of PD-L1 blockade in urothelial cancer. Generated by immunoSEQ multiplex PCR, the TCRdb table keeps only in-frame clones and is missing some. The table shows about 120,000 clones, with 86% occurring only once. Time point reported: peripheral blood 6 weeks after treatment start. This specimen consisted of PBMCs, obtained around atezolizumab (anti-PD-L1) treatment. These receptors were obtained from a man aged 45-60 years with urothelial cancer.

The V gene is TRBV6-8, the J gene TRBJ1-6; D remains ambiguous. Trimming removed 2 bases from V and 16 bases from J, with 15 bases in between. Germline V lookup: CDR1 MNHGY, CDR2 SAAAGT. The CDR3 is 13 residues long. CDR3 in amino acids: CASSYREGETLHF. In DNA form, the CDR3 reads TGTGCCAGCAGTTACCGGGAGGGAGAGACACTCCACTTT.

This clone was seen repeatedly, ten times or more. The V call is TRBV27, the J call TRBJ1-2, with D unclear. Germline assignment: CDR1 MNHEY and CDR2 SMNVEV (reference sequence). The CDR3 covers 11 residues. V was trimmed by 11 bases and J by 1 base, leaving 8 bases between them. The CDR3 is CASGFNYGYTF. The CDR3 DNA sequence: TGTGCCTCCGGGTTTAACTATGGCTACACCTTC.

This sequence joins TRBV28 and TRBJ2-3, with 8 bases lining up with TRBD1. Germline V gene lookup returns CDR1 MDHEN and CDR2 SYDVKM. This CDR3 contains 15 residues. J lost 3 bases, V lost 3 bases, and 5 bases had no gene match. The CDR3 loop reads CASSFGQGGTDTQYF. For the CDR3, the DNA is TGTGCCAGCAGTTTCGGACAGGGTGGAACAGATACGCAGTATTTT.

The chain couples TRBV19 to TRBJ2-1; D is undetermined. V was trimmed by 8 bases and J by 4 bases, leaving 9 bases between them. The CDR3 length is 12 residues. The germline V gene encodes CDR1 LNHDA and CDR2 SQIVND (reference sequence). The CDR3 nucleotides are TGTGCCAGTTCAGGCCATTACAATGAGCAGTTCTTC. Amino acid sequence: CASSGHYNEQFF.

The rearrangement links TRBV7-9 to TRBJ2-7; 7 bases fit TRBD2. The CDR3 has 15 amino acids. Germline CDR1 and CDR2: SEHNR and FQNEAQ (reference sequence). V shed 5 bases and J 1 base; nucleotides not matched to a gene: 8. The DNA of the CDR3 is TGTGCCAGCAGCCCAGGCAGCGGGAAGTCCTACGAGCAGTACTTC. Protein sequence: CASSPGSGKSYEQYF.

This rearrangement joins TRBV9 to TRBJ2-7, with 11 bases matching TRBD2. The CDR3 runs to 17 residues. V trimming: 4 bases; J trimming: 2 bases; junction bases outside the gene matches: 11. Per germline, CDR1 SGDLS and CDR2 YYNGEE. CDR3 sequence (DNA): TGTGCCAGCAGCACGGGCCCTAGCGGGAGGCCGACCTACGAGCAGTACTTC. Translated, it gives CASSTGPSGRPTYEQYF.

This chain joins TRBV5-6 and TRBJ2-7, with a tentative D call TRBD2 (6 bases). CDR1 and CDR2 from the germline V gene are SGHDT and YYEEEE. Trimming shortened V by 4 bases and J by 2 bases, and 16 bases separated the two germline ends. The CDR3 sequence is 15 residues long. CDR3 DNA sequence: TGTGCCAGCAGCCGGGGGAGGTCGGGAGCCTACGAGCAGTACTTC. This sequence encodes CASSRGRSGAYEQYF.

The chain employs TRBV4-1 and TRBJ1-1; D ambiguous. The CDR3 runs to 16 residues. The V gene lost 1 base and the J gene lost 4 bases, with 16 bases spanning the gap. Germline loops: CDR1 MGHRA, CDR2 YSYEKL. In DNA form, the CDR3 reads TGCGCCAGCAGCCAAGGGCTCTCCGGAAGGAGCACTGAAGCTTTCTTT. As protein: CASSQGLSGRSTEAFF.

The gene calls are TRBV18 and TRBJ2-5; 9 bases align to TRBD1. J gave up 4 bases and V 5 bases, and 5 bases lay outside the gene matches. Germline V gene lookup returns CDR1 KGHSH and CDR2 LQKENI. The CDR3 loop spans 14 amino acids. The DNA for the CDR3 is TGTGCCAGCTCATACAGGGGGCAAAGAGAGACCCAGTACTTC. Translated, it gives CASSYRGQRETQYF.

This clone came up many times. The chain couples TRBV6-4 to TRBJ2-2; 8 positions match TRBD1. The CDR3 runs to 15 residues. CDR1 MRHNA and CDR2 SNTAGT come from the germline V gene. Trimming cost V 2 bases and J 1 base; bases outside gene matches: 0. In DNA, the CDR3 is TGTGCCAGCAGTGACGGACAGGGGAACACCGGGGAGCTGTTTTTT. Its protein product is CASSDGQGNTGELFF.

V and J are TRBV28 and TRBJ1-5; TRBD1 aligns across 9 bases. The CDR3 is 16 amino acids. The J segment lost 3 bases and the V segment lost 3 bases, leaving 6 bases of the junction unmatched. Germline CDR1 is MDHEN and CDR2 is SYDVKM. The CDR3 DNA reads TGTGCCAGCAGTTTTCAAGGACAGGGGTTCAATCAGCCCCAGCATTTT. This translates into CASSFQGQGFNQPQHF.

The rearrangement joins TRBV7-9 to TRBJ2-1; 8 bases are a match to TRBD2. CDR1 and CDR2 from the germline V gene are SEHNR and FQNEAQ (reference sequence). The CDR3 loop spans 14 amino acids. Germline trimming cut 5 bases from V and 5 bases from J; bases unmatched to any gene: 5. The CDR3 loop is CASSPGTSNNEQFF. The CDR3 DNA sequence: TGTGCCAGCAGCCCCGGGACTAGTAACAATGAGCAGTTCTTC.

The rearrangement links TRBV18 to TRBJ2-1; D uncertain. V lost 2 bases and J lost 12, with 8 bases in between. CDR1 KGHSH and CDR2 LQKENI come from the germline V gene. The CDR3 runs to 11 residues. CDR3 sequence (DNA): TGTGCCAGCTCACCAGAGAGTGTGCAGTTCTTC. Protein sequence: CASSPESVQFF.

The CDR3 DNA follows: TGTGCCAGCAGTTTTGGGGGAGGGACAGGGGTGCCCTACGAGCAGTACTTC. Amino acids: CASSFGGGTGVPYEQYF. V and J are TRBV28 and TRBJ2-7, with 10 bases fitting TRBD1. CDR3 length: 17 amino acids. The V gene's germline CDR1 is MDHEN and CDR2 SYDVKM. V lost 3 bases, J lost 2 bases, and 10 bases stayed unmatched.

This rearrangement joins TRBV25-1 to TRBJ1-6, with D maybe TRBD1 (5 bases). CDR1 is MGHDK, CDR2 SYGVNS, per germline. V shed 4 bases and J shed 9 bases, with 10 bases lying between them. This CDR3 region has 13 residues. The CDR3 DNA follows: TGTGCCAGCAGTGTCGGGACTGGTTCACCCCTCCACTTT. It specifies CASSVGTGSPLHF. Combining the CDR3 with reference TRBV25-1 and TRBJ1-6 gives the whole variable domain EADIYQTPRYLVIGTGKKITLECSQTMGHDKMYWYQQDPGMELHLIHYSYGVNSTEKGDLSSESTVSRIRTEHFPLTLESARPSHTSQYLCASSVGTGSPLHFGNGTRLTVT.

The rearrangement uses TRBV28 and TRBJ1-2; 10 positions match TRBD1. V lost 3 bases and J lost 8; bases outside the gene matches: 6. This CDR3 comprises 14 residues. The germline CDR1 and CDR2 sequences are MDHEN and SYDVKM. CDR3 residues: CASSLTTGGYGYTF. CDR3 sequence (DNA): TGTGCCAGCAGTTTGACGACAGGGGGCTACGGCTACACCTTC.

This rearrangement joins TRBV5-4 to TRBJ2-2, with 14 bases that match TRBD2. Germline V CDR1 and CDR2: SGHNT, YYREEE (reference sequence). This CDR3 spans 16 amino acids. Trimming took 4 bases from V and 4 from J; bases not matched to a gene: 3. The CDR3 here is CASSGGLAGGTGELFF. CDR3 DNA: TGTGCCAGCAGCGGCGGACTAGCGGGAGGCACCGGGGAGCTGTTTTTT. The full variable domain, in which reference TRBV5-4 and TRBJ2-2 provide the parts outside the CDR3, is ETGVTQSPTHLIKTRGQQVTLRCSSQSGHNTVSWYQQALGQGPQFIFQYYREEENGRGNFPPRFSGLQFPNYSSELNVNALELDDSALYLCASSGGLAGGTGELFFGEGSRLTVL.

This chain connects TRBV2 to TRBJ1-5, with D unclear. Germline V gives CDR1 SNHLY, CDR2 FYNNEI. This CDR3 comprises 16 residues. V was clipped by 1 base and J by 6 bases, with 16 bases between them. CDR3 loop: CASSEEGLDGGQPQHF. In DNA, the CDR3 is TGTGCCAGCAGTGAAGAAGGATTGGACGGAGGTCAGCCCCAGCATTTT.

The CDR3, as DNA: TGTGCCAGCAGTGCGATACCACGGGGGGCCTACAATGAGCAGTTCTTC. It encodes CASSAIPRGAYNEQFF. The rearrangement links TRBV6-6 to TRBJ2-1; TRBD2 aligns across 7 bases. Germline V lookup: CDR1 MNHNY, CDR2 SVGAGI (reference sequence). This CDR3 is 16 amino acids long. Trimming took 5 bases from V and 2 from J; bases not matched to a gene: 9.

This chain uses TRBV14 with TRBJ2-7, with 8 bases that match TRBD2. CDR3 size: 15 residues. V trimming: 1 base; J trimming: 2 bases; junction bases outside the gene matches: 4. Germline CDR1 reads SGHDN; CDR2 reads FVKESK. Here the CDR3 reads CASSQVSGGPYEQYF. As DNA, the CDR3 is TGTGCCAGCAGCCAAGTTTCGGGAGGGCCCTACGAGCAGTACTTC.

This clone occurred once. The genes are TRBV2 and TRBJ2-7, with 13 bases lining up with TRBD2. CDR1 is SNHLY and CDR2 is FYNNEI in the germline V gene. This CDR3 spans 16 amino acids. With V trimmed by 5 bases and J by 2 bases, 6 bases remained unmatched. The CDR3, as DNA: TGTGCCAGCAGTCATCGGACTAGCGGGAGTCCCTACGAGCAGTACTTC. This sequence encodes CASSHRTSGSPYEQYF.

This clone has only one observation. The V call is TRBV21-1, the J call TRBJ2-7; TRBD2, the table's D call, was not compared with the DNA. TRBV21-1 is annotated as a pseudogene. The CDR3 runs 14 residues. The CDR3 here is CASSISGFSYEQYF. CDR3 coding DNA: TGTGCCAGCAGTATAAGCGGATTTTCCTACGAGCAGTACTTC.

CDR3 DNA: TGTGCCAGTAGTACTTGGGGACAGGGGAAAAATGAGCAGTTCTTC. The encoded protein is CASSTWGQGKNEQFF. The chain carries TRBV19 and TRBJ2-1; 10 bases agree with TRBD1. V lost 4 bases, J lost 7 bases, and 7 bases stayed unmatched. Germline loops: CDR1 LNHDA, CDR2 SQIVND (reference sequence). This CDR3 spans 15 amino acids.

The gene calls are TRBV10-1 and TRBJ2-1; 10 bases map to TRBD2. The junction had 6 bases not matched to a gene; V was cut back by 4 bases and J by 3 bases. Germline CDR1 WNHNN, CDR2 SYGVQD (reference sequence). The CDR3 loop spans 16 amino acids. The CDR3 region has the DNA TGCGCCAGCAGTGTCGCGGCTAGCGGGGGCTACAATGAGCAGTTCTTC. It yields the protein CASSVAASGGYNEQFF.

The chain is built from TRBV18 and TRBJ2-5, with D possibly TRBD2 on 6 matching bases. Per germline, CDR1 KGHSH and CDR2 LQKENI. The CDR3 runs to 15 residues. V was trimmed by 0 bases and J by 1 base, leaving 9 bases between them. The CDR3 sequence is CASSPPEGIQETQYF. Written as DNA, the CDR3 is TGTGCCAGCTCACCACCGGAGGGAATCCAAGAGACCCAGTACTTC.

The chain carries TRBV7-9 and TRBJ2-1; weak D call: TRBD2 (6 bases). The germline gives CDR1 SEHNR, CDR2 FQNEAQ (reference sequence). V lost 5 bases and J lost 8, with 19 bases in between. The CDR3 has 15 amino acids. CDR3 protein: CASSLLAPEVDEQFF. The CDR3 DNA follows: TGTGCCAGCAGCCTACTAGCTCCGGAGGTCGATGAGCAGTTCTTC.

For this clone: One end of the junction does not line up with germline, which may come from a read error. The chain joins TRBV27 to TRBJ2-7; 7 bases map to TRBD2. The CDR3 has 17 amino acids. Germline V lookup: CDR1 MNHEY, CDR2 SMNVEV (reference sequence). The CDR3 region is CASSGFGGGGPVYKQYF. As DNA, the CDR3 is TGTGCCAGCAGTGGGTTCGGTGGGGGGGGTCCGGTCTACAAGCAGTACTTC.

This chain links TRBV28 with TRBJ1-6; D is perhaps TRBD1 (6 bases). Germline values: CDR1 MDHEN, CDR2 SYDVKM. This CDR3 region has 20 residues. The V gene lost 3 bases and the J gene lost 0 bases, with 21 bases spanning the gap. The CDR3 DNA reads TGTGCCAGCAGTTTTAGGGTTGGGGGCCGCAAAAGCTCCTATAATTCACCCCTCCACTTT. Amino acids: CASSFRVGGRKSSYNSPLHF.

V and J are TRBV7-2 and TRBJ2-5; 10 nucleotides match TRBD1. After removal of 4 bases from V and 6 bases from J, the junction contained 11 bases not matched to a gene. The CDR3 length is 16 residues. Germline V gene data show CDR1 as SGHTA and CDR2 as FQGNSA. The CDR3 spells CASSSPPTGGLKTQYF. CDR3 DNA sequence: TGTGCCAGCAGCTCACCACCGACAGGGGGCCTTAAGACCCAGTACTTC.

J is TRBJ1-6 and V is TRBV28; 7 bases are shared with TRBD1. Looked up from germline, CDR1 is MDHEN and CDR2 is SYDVKM. J lost 8 bases, V lost 2 bases, and 3 bases had no gene match. The CDR3 covers 14 residues. The CDR3 bases are TGTGCCAGCAGTTTAAACAGGGGCGATTCACCCCTCCACTTT. Protein sequence: CASSLNRGDSPLHF. Supplemented by reference TRBV28 and TRBJ1-6, the full variable domain reads DVKVTQSSRYLVKRTGEKVFLECVQDMDHENMFWYRQDPGLGLRLIYFSYDVKMKEKGDIPEGYSVSREKKERFSLILESASTNQTSMYLCASSLNRGDSPLHFGNGTRLTVT.

This clone has just one count. The chain employs TRBV18 and TRBJ1-1; TRBD1 is a possible D gene (6 bases). Trimming removed 3 bases at V and 1 base at J, with 12 bases between. Germline loops: CDR1 KGHSH, CDR2 LQKENI. The CDR3 sequence is 15 residues long. CDR3 loop: CASSPQTGSNTEAFF. CDR3 coding DNA: TGTGCCAGCTCACCCCAGACAGGTTCGAACACTGAAGCTTTCTTT.